Below are 26 T cell receptor beta chains sequenced from a single sample in a study of siplizumab effects on memory and regulatory T cells. This table comes from immunoSEQ multiplex PCR, and its TCRdb copy is limited to in-frame clones, with some not included. The repertoire includes more than 85,000 clones, roughly 94% of them detected once, and approximately 0.61% sits in the top ten. Sequencing was performed on Tregs sorted from blood. The source is a human donor in good health.

The CDR3 loop reads CASSPPMGNQPQHF. The DNA for the CDR3 is TGTGCCAGTAGCCCACCTATGGGCAATCAGCCCCAGCATTTT. The chain has TRBV19 and TRBJ1-5; D not certain. The V and J ends lost 6 bases and 2 bases respectively, with 11 bases between them. The CDR3 runs 14 residues. Germline lookup yields CDR1 LNHDA and CDR2 SQIVND (reference sequence).

This clone has only one observation. V gene TRBV2 combines with J gene TRBJ1-5; D uncertain. Trimming pared 8 bases from V and 4 bases from J, leaving 18 bases between. This CDR3 comprises 15 residues. Germline CDR1 reads SNHLY; CDR2 reads FYNNEI. The CDR3 region has the DNA TGTGCCAGCCAAGAGGAGGGTTGGCCGAATCAGCCCCAGCATTTT. Translating it yields CASQEEGWPNQPQHF.

V and J are TRBV4-1 and TRBJ2-7; TRBD2 matches 12 bases. Germline assignment: CDR1 MGHRA and CDR2 YSYEKL. Trimming took 1 base from V and 2 from J; bases not matched to a gene: 0. The CDR3 covers 15 residues. The CDR3 DNA follows: TGCGCCAGCAGCCAAGGGACTAGCGGGACCTACGAGCAGTACTTC. Residues: CASSQGTSGTYEQYF.

The rearrangement links TRBV5-1 to TRBJ2-3; 7 nucleotides match TRBD1. CDR1 is SGHRS and CDR2 is YFSETQ in the germline V gene. CDR3 length equals 13 residues. The J segment lost 1 base and the V segment lost 5 bases, leaving 1 base of the junction unmatched. The chain's CDR3 is CASRGTGTDTQYF. In DNA, the CDR3 is TGCGCCAGCAGAGGGACAGGCACAGATACGCAGTATTTT.

V gene TRBV9 combines with J gene TRBJ2-2; D is perhaps TRBD1 (6 bases). CDR3 length equals 15 residues. The germline V and J ends were trimmed by 2 bases and 2 bases, with 10 bases remaining between them. Germline CDR1 reads SGDLS; CDR2 reads YYNGEE. In nucleotides, the CDR3 is TGTGCCAGCAGCGTGTTACAGGGCAACACCGGGGAGCTGTTTTTT. This sequence encodes CASSVLQGNTGELFF.

The chain carries TRBV2 and TRBJ2-7, with 9 positions matching TRBD1. V trimming: 8 bases; J trimming: 7 bases; junction bases outside the gene matches: 12. This CDR3 has 14 amino acids. Germline CDR1 and CDR2: SNHLY and FYNNEI. The CDR3 is CASQTGTGYKEQYF. DNA of the CDR3: TGTGCCAGCCAAACCGGGACAGGGTATAAGGAGCAGTACTTC.

CDR3 protein: CASSLGTGGSYNEQFF. For the CDR3, the DNA is TGTGCCAGCAGCTTAGGAACAGGGGGCTCCTACAATGAGCAGTTCTTC. V is TRBV7-9 and J is TRBJ2-1, with 8 bases fitting TRBD1. The CDR3 spans 16 residues. With 1 base clipped from V and 0 bases from J, the junction kept 2 bases outside the gene matches. Germline CDR1 SEHNR, CDR2 FQNEAQ (reference sequence).

The J gene is TRBJ2-5, the V gene TRBV6-1, with 9 bases lining up with TRBD1. The length of the CDR3 is 13 residues. The V gene end was trimmed by 6 bases and the J gene end by 4 bases; junction bases not matched to a gene: 3. The germline gives CDR1 MNHNS, CDR2 SASEGT. As DNA, the CDR3 is TGTGCCAGCAGAATACAGGGGGCAGAGACCCAGTACTTC. Its protein product is CASRIQGAETQYF.

The chain links TRBV6-1 to TRBJ1-5; D gene uncertain. Per the germline V gene, CDR1 is MNHNS and CDR2 is SASEGT. Trimming left V 4 bases short and J 4 bases short, with 14 bases between. The CDR3 sequence is 15 residues long. For the CDR3, the DNA is TGTGCCAGCAGTGTAAACACCTTCGTGAATCAGCCCCAGCATTTT. Residues: CASSVNTFVNQPQHF.

The chain employs TRBV15 and TRBJ2-3, with 14 bases identical to TRBD2. V shed 6 bases, J shed 5 bases, and the junction held 7 bases outside the gene matches. Germline loops: CDR1 LNHNV, CDR2 YYDKDF (reference sequence). This CDR3 region has 16 residues. As DNA, the CDR3 is TGTGCCACCAGACGACTAGCGGGAGGGCTTGGAGATACGCAGTATTTT. Encoded protein: CATRRLAGGLGDTQYF.

The rearrangement links TRBV6-5 to TRBJ1-5; D possibly corresponds to TRBD1 (6 bases). V dropped 2 bases and J dropped 5 bases, with 16 bases sitting between them. The CDR3 runs 16 residues. The germline gives CDR1 MNHEY, CDR2 SVGAGI. CDR3 in DNA: TGTGCCAGCAGTTACCGTGTAGGGGGTTGGGATCAGCCCCAGCATTTT. The encoded protein is CASSYRVGGWDQPQHF.

The CDR3 sequence is CASSGFYYGYTF. The DNA for the CDR3 is TGTGCCAGCAGTGGTTTCTACTATGGCTACACCTTC. The chain couples TRBV2 to TRBJ1-2; no firm D call. CDR3 length equals 12 residues. The V gene's germline CDR1 is SNHLY and CDR2 FYNNEI. V lost 4 bases and J 3 bases, leaving 6 bases between the germline ends.

This clone was recorded only once. The chain uses TRBV7-2 and TRBJ2-6; no clear D. The CDR3 is 16 amino acids. Trimming removed 2 bases at V and 4 bases at J, with 12 bases between. Germline V gene lookup returns CDR1 SGHTA and CDR2 FQGNSA. The CDR3 sequence is CASSLKISTGANVLTF. Written as DNA, the CDR3 is TGTGCCAGCAGCTTAAAGATCTCGACCGGGGCCAACGTCCTGACTTTC.

This clone is a singleton in its sample. The rearrangement joins TRBV5-1 to TRBJ1-5; 7 bases map to TRBD1. After removal of 0 bases from V and 4 bases from J, the junction contained 1 base not matched to a gene. The CDR3 consists of 14 residues. The germline V gene encodes CDR1 SGHRS and CDR2 YFSETQ. The CDR3 nucleotides read TGCGCCAGCAGCTTGGGGGGACAGAATCAGCCCCAGCATTTT. Encoded protein: CASSLGGQNQPQHF.

This chain connects TRBV28 to TRBJ1-2, with 7 positions matching TRBD1. In germline, CDR1 is MDHEN, CDR2 SYDVKM. The V gene end was trimmed by 10 bases and the J gene end by 0 bases; junction bases not matched to a gene: 8. The CDR3 loop spans 14 amino acids. The CDR3 DNA is TGTGCCATCCAAGACAGGGAAGCTAACTATGGCTACACCTTC. It specifies CAIQDREANYGYTF.

The V and J genes are TRBV6-1 and TRBJ1-5, with D tentatively TRBD1 (5 bases). Germline lookup yields CDR1 MNHNS and CDR2 SASEGT. The length of the CDR3 is 15 residues. V was cut by 4 bases and J by 0 bases, with 10 bases left in between. CDR3 in amino acids: CASSVGEYSNQPQHF. The DNA of the CDR3 is TGTGCCAGCAGTGTGGGGGAGTATAGCAATCAGCCCCAGCATTTT.

The chain uses TRBV4-1 and TRBJ2-3, with 9 bases matching TRBD1. Looked up from germline, CDR1 is MGHRA and CDR2 is YSYEKL. CDR3 length equals 19 residues. J lost 5 bases, V lost 0 bases, and 15 bases had no gene match. CDR3 loop: CASSQERGLRTGGQDTQYF. The CDR3 region has the DNA TGCGCCAGCAGCCAAGAAAGGGGGTTGAGAACAGGGGGCCAAGATACGCAGTATTTT.

Here the CDR3 DNA reads TGTGCCAGCAGCTCAAGACTAGGAGGGGAGACCCAGTACTTC. The encoded protein is CASSSRLGGETQYF. This chain links TRBV7-9 with TRBJ2-5; TRBD2 is a possible D gene (6 bases). V shed 4 bases and J shed 5 bases, with 14 bases lying between them. This CDR3 has 14 amino acids. Germline V CDR1 and CDR2: SEHNR, FQNEAQ (reference sequence).

This chain uses TRBV27 with TRBJ1-2; TRBD1 might be the D (6 bases). The germline V gene encodes CDR1 MNHEY and CDR2 SMNVEV (reference sequence). The CDR3 spans 12 residues. Trimming stripped 5 bases from V and 7 bases from J, with 11 bases between. CDR3 loop: CASSTTGSGYTF. The CDR3 DNA follows: TGTGCCAGCAGTACGACAGGTTCTGGCTACACCTTC.

The J gene is TRBJ2-1, the V gene TRBV28, with TRBD2 identical over 9 bases. The CDR3 length is 15 residues. Germline CDR1 reads MDHEN; CDR2 reads SYDVKM. The J segment lost 7 bases and the V segment lost 6 bases, leaving 10 bases of the junction unmatched. The CDR3 protein is CASRRPIAGANEQFF. The CDR3 DNA sequence: TGTGCCAGCAGACGGCCCATAGCGGGAGCAAATGAGCAGTTCTTC.

This clone has a single count. This chain links TRBV29-1 with TRBJ2-4; D is perhaps TRBD1 or TRBD2 (6 bases each). The CDR3 loop spans 12 amino acids. Germline-derived CDR1 and CDR2 are SQVTM and ANQGSEA. Trimming pared 7 bases from V and 8 bases from J, leaving 15 bases between. The CDR3 protein is CSATWGAYIQYF. CDR3 nucleotides: TGCAGCGCAACGTGGGGGGCCTACATTCAGTACTTC.

The gene calls are TRBV30 and TRBJ2-2; tentative D call: TRBD2 (5 bases). The CDR3 has 16 residues. Trimming cost V 4 bases and J 2 bases, with 17 bases left between them. Germline assignment: CDR1 GTSNPN and CDR2 SVGIG (reference sequence). The CDR3 DNA reads TGTGCCTGGACTACCCGGGAAGATCTTAACACCGGGGAGCTGTTTTTT. This codes for CAWTTREDLNTGELFF.

The chain links TRBV28 to TRBJ1-3; D is uncertain. The CDR3 sequence is 16 residues long. CDR1 is MDHEN and CDR2 is SYDVKM in the germline V gene. The V end was cut by 7 bases, the J end by 5 bases, with 21 bases between. The CDR3 is CASNPSPTHARNTIYF. Written as DNA, the CDR3 is TGTGCCAGCAATCCATCCCCAACCCATGCGAGAAACACCATATATTTT. The full variable domain, rest sourced from reference TRBV28 and TRBJ1-3, is DVKVTQSSRYLVKRTGEKVFLECVQDMDHENMFWYRQDPGLGLRLIYFSYDVKMKEKGDIPEGYSVSREKKERFSLILESASTNQTSMYLCASNPSPTHARNTIYFGEGSWLTVV.

The sample holds one count of this clone. This rearrangement joins TRBV7-6 to TRBJ2-7; 9 positions agree with TRBD1. V lost 5 bases to trimming and J lost 2 bases; unmatched junction nucleotides: 4. Germline V CDR1 and CDR2: SGHVS, FNYEAQ. The CDR3 loop spans 14 amino acids. The CDR3 bases are TGTGCCAGCAGCGGTGGACAGGGGCCCTACGAGCAGTACTTC. Encoded protein: CASSGGQGPYEQYF.

The CDR3 nucleotides read TGTGCCAGCTCCTTAGGGGTGGGGGGTGAGCAGTTCTTC. This sequence encodes CASSLGVGGEQFF. The chain has TRBV6-6 and TRBJ2-1, with D perhaps matching TRBD2 (6 bases). Germline V lookup: CDR1 MNHNY, CDR2 SVGAGI (reference sequence). V lost 8 bases, J lost 9 bases, and 17 bases lay in between. CDR3 size: 13 residues.

The rearrangement uses TRBV10-3 and TRBJ2-3; 10 bases are shared with TRBD2. The V segment lost 5 bases and the J segment 6 bases; nucleotides outside the gene matches: 8. The CDR3 runs to 15 residues. CDR1 ENHRY and CDR2 SYGVKD come from the germline V gene. The CDR3, as DNA: TGTGCCATCAGTCACCCGGGACTAGCGCCGGATACGCAGTATTTT. The encoded protein is CAISHPGLAPDTQYF.